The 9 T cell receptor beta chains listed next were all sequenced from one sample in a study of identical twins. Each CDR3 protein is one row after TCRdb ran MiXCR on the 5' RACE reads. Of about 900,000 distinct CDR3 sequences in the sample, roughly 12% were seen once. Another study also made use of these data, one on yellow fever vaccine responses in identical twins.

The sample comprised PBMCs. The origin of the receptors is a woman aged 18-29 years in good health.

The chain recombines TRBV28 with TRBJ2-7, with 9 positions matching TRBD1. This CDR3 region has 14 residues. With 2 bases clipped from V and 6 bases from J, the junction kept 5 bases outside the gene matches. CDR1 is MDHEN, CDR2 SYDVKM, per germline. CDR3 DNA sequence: TGTGCCAGCAGTTTAACCGGGACAGGGACCGAGCAGTACTTC. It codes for CASSLTGTGTEQYF.

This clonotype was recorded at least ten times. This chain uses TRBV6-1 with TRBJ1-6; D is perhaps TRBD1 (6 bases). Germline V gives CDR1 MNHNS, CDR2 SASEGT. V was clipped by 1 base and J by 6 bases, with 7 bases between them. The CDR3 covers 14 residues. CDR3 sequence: CASSEGTANSPLHF. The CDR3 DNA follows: TGTGCCAGCAGTGAAGGGACAGCTAATTCACCCCTCCACTTT.

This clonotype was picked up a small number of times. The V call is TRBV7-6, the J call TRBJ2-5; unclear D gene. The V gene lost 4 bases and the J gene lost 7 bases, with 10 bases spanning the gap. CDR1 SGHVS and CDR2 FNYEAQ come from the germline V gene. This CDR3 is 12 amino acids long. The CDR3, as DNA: TGTGCCAGCAGCTCGTTTGGATTGACCCAGTACTTC. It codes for CASSSFGLTQYF.

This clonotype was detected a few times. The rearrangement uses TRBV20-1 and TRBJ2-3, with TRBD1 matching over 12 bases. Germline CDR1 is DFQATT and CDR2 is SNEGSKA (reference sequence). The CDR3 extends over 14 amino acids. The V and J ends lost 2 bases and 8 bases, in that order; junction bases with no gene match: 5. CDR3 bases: TGCAGTGCTAGACCGGGACAGGGGGCTCTTACGCAGTATTTT. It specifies CSARPGQGALTQYF.

The CDR3 nucleotides are TGTGCCAGCAGTCGGGCAGGGGCCAATGAGCAGTTCTTC. Encoded protein: CASSRAGANEQFF. V and J are TRBV6-1 and TRBJ2-1; perhaps TRBD1 as D (6 bases). Germline V gene data show CDR1 as MNHNS and CDR2 as SASEGT. The CDR3 consists of 13 residues. V was trimmed by 5 bases and J by 6 bases, leaving 11 bases between them.

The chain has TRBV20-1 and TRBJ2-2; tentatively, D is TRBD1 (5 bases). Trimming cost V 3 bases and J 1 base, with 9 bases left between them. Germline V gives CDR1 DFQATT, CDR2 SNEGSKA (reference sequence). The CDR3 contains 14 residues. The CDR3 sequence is CSARTVLNTGELFF. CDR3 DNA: TGCAGTGCTAGGACAGTCCTGAACACCGGGGAGCTGTTTTTT.

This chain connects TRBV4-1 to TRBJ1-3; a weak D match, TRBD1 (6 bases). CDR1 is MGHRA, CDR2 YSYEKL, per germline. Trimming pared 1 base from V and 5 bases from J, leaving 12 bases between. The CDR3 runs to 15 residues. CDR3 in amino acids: CASSQGGGLRNTIYF. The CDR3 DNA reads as TGCGCCAGCAGCCAAGGAGGGGGGCTCAGAAACACCATATATTTT.

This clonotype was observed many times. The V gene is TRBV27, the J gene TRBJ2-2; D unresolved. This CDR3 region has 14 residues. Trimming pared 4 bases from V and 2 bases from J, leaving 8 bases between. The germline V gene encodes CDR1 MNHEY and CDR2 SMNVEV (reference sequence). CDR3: CASSSQANTGELFF. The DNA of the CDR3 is TGTGCCAGCAGTTCCCAGGCTAACACCGGGGAGCTGTTTTTT.

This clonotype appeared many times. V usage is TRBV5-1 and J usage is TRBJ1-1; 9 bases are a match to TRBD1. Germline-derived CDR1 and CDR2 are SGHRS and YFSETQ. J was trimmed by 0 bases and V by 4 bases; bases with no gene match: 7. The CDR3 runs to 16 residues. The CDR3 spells CASSPRTGEMNTEAFF. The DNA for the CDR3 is TGCGCCAGCAGCCCCCGGACAGGGGAGATGAACACTGAAGCTTTCTTT. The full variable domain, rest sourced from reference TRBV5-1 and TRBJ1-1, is KAGVTQTPRYLIKTRGQQVTLSCSPISGHRSVSWYQQTPGQGLQFLFEYFSETQRNKGNFPGRFSGRQFSNSRSEMNVSTLELGDSALYLCASSPRTGEMNTEAFFGQGTRLTVV.